A single sample is the source of the 12 T cell receptor beta chains below, sequenced in a study of PD-1 blockade in mismatch repair-deficient tumors. Measured with immunoSEQ multiplex PCR; TCRdb has only the in-frame clones, and not every one. Here the sample spans some 110,000 clones, about 83% being singletons. This sample comprised peripheral blood, obtained 60 to 65 weeks after starting pembrolizumab. The source is an adult with mismatch repair-deficient cancer.

This clone was seen a handful of times. The V gene is TRBV27, the J gene TRBJ2-7, with D possibly called TRBD1 or TRBD2 (6 bases each). In germline, CDR1 is MNHEY, CDR2 SMNVEV (reference sequence). V lost 7 bases and J lost 5, with 18 bases in between. The CDR3 has 14 residues. The CDR3 DNA is TGTGCCAGCACACTCTCGAGGGGGGCCCACGAGCAGTACTTC. Translation: CASTLSRGAHEQYF.

The V and J genes are TRBV5-3 and TRBJ1-5, with 9 bases fitting TRBD1. TRBV5-3 is an open reading frame, and its role is uncertain. V lost 1 base to trimming and J lost 8 bases; unmatched junction nucleotides: 10. This CDR3 has 16 amino acids. The CDR3 reads CARSLLQGQGVEPQHF. CDR3 bases: TGTGCCAGAAGCTTGCTCCAGGGACAGGGAGTAGAGCCCCAGCATTTT.

The chain joins TRBV11-1 to TRBJ2-2, with 13 nucleotides matching TRBD2. Germline CDR1 is SGHAT and CDR2 is FQDESV (reference sequence). The V and J ends lost 6 bases and 3 bases, in that order; junction bases with no gene match: 7. This CDR3 has 17 amino acids. DNA for the CDR3: TGTGCCAGCAGTCCAAGAGGGACTAGCGGGGACACCGGGGAGCTGTTTTTT. This gives the protein CASSPRGTSGDTGELFF.

The chain carries TRBV7-2 and TRBJ1-1, with 7 bases identical to TRBD1. Germline values: CDR1 SGHTA, CDR2 FQGNSA. Trimming removed 5 bases from V and 5 bases from J; junction bases left unmatched: 8. This CDR3 region has 14 residues. CDR3 bases: TGTGCCAGCAGCCCTCGACAGGGAGGAACTGAAGCTTTCTTT. It yields the protein CASSPRQGGTEAFF.

On this clone: The germline gene is not matched at one end of the junction; a read error may be the cause. The rearrangement uses TRBV5-6 and TRBJ2-3; D possibly uses TRBD1 or TRBD2 (5 bases each). CDR1 is SGHDT, CDR2 YYEEEE, per germline. The CDR3 sequence is 12 residues long. CDR3 residues: CASSLERTLNIF. In nucleotides, the CDR3 is TGTGCCAGCAGCTTGGAGCGGACACTTAACATTTTT.

This clone was seen once. V gene TRBV6-5 combines with J gene TRBJ1-5; D not certain. V lost 2 bases and J lost 0, with 8 bases in between. There are 15 residues in the CDR3. Germline-derived CDR1 and CDR2 are MNHEY and SVGAGI. The CDR3 region is CASSYGGNSNQPQHF. The CDR3 DNA reads as TGTGCCAGCAGTTACGGCGGAAATAGCAATCAGCCCCAGCATTTT.

The V call is TRBV9, the J call TRBJ1-4, with 8 bases fitting TRBD1. The CDR3 covers 14 residues. The V and J ends lost 0 bases and 7 bases, in that order; junction bases with no gene match: 2. Per germline, CDR1 SGDLS and CDR2 YYNGEE. The chain's CDR3 is CASSVGTGIEKLFF. CDR3 DNA sequence: TGTGCCAGCAGCGTAGGGACAGGGATTGAAAAACTGTTTTTT.

This rearrangement joins TRBV10-2 to TRBJ1-1; TRBD1 matches 7 bases. The ends lost 7 bases at V and 4 bases at J; junction bases unmatched: 9. From germline, CDR1 is WSHSY and CDR2 SAAADI. The CDR3 loop spans 14 amino acids. For the CDR3, the DNA is TGCGCCAGCACGAGCAGGGGGAGCGGCACTGAAGCTTTCTTT. Translation: CASTSRGSGTEAFF.

The V and J genes are TRBV6-5 and TRBJ1-1; TRBD1 matches 10 bases. Germline V gene sequence: CDR1 MNHEY, CDR2 SVGAGI. The J segment lost 4 bases and the V segment lost 6 bases, leaving 8 bases of the junction unmatched. CDR3 length equals 15 residues. DNA of the CDR3: TGTGCCAGCAGCCGGGACAGGGGAACGGGCACTGAAGCTTTCTTT. Residues: CASSRDRGTGTEAFF.

The chain carries TRBV30 and TRBJ2-2, with D possibly TRBD2 on 8 matching bases. Germline V gene data show CDR1 as GTSNPN and CDR2 as SVGIG (reference sequence). V lost 2 bases to trimming and J lost 4 bases, with 17 bases between them. The CDR3 is 16 amino acids. CDR3 nucleotide sequence: TGTGCCTGGAGTAAGGGGGCGGGAGGAGGCACCGGGGAGCTGTTTTTT. Amino acid sequence: CAWSKGAGGGTGELFF.

The chain joins TRBV6-6 to TRBJ1-5; the D is unclear. The V gene's germline CDR1 is MNHNY and CDR2 SVGAGI (reference sequence). Trimming took off 6 bases at V and 2 bases at J, with 14 bases between the two ends. The CDR3 covers 15 residues. The CDR3, as DNA: TGTGCCAGCAGCAAACAGCCCTCGGGCAATCAGCCCCAGCATTTT. It translates to CASSKQPSGNQPQHF.

V gene TRBV18 combines with J gene TRBJ1-3; D is perhaps TRBD1 (5 bases). The CDR3 is 16 amino acids. Per germline, CDR1 KGHSH and CDR2 LQKENI. Trimming stripped 3 bases from V and 2 bases from J, with 14 bases between. DNA of the CDR3: TGTGCCAGCTCACCTTTTGGGGACCGCACTGGAAACACCATATATTTT. Translation gives CASSPFGDRTGNTIYF.